This T cell receptor beta chain was sequenced for a study of regulatory T cells in long-lasting Graves disease. Study-level results: Persistent cases of Graves' showed reduced TCR diversity relative to newly diagnosed patients.

Time point of the sample: persistent/refractory GD, antithyroid drugs over 5 years with positive TRAb. The TCR library was made from RNA extracted from PBMCs. Patient provenance is recorded as an endocrinology department in Xi'an, China. Through Arm-PCR of CDR3 regions and iRepertoire HTBI primers, TCR beta libraries were built. A single record per CDR3 protein comes from TCRdb applying MiXCR to the multiplex PCR reads. The table records approximately 500,000 distinct CDR3 sequences, roughly 21% of them present only once. This clonotype has ten or more counts. Its antigen is still unknown. This clonotype was obtained from a female donor with Graves disease. Sequenced here: peripheral blood mononuclear cells (PBMCs), sampled when the disease was refractory, from a patient treated with antithyroid drugs.

CDR3 region: CASSSGSRYNEQFF. The CDR3 DNA follows: TGTGCCAGCAGTTCCGGGAGCCGTTACAATGAGCAGTTCTTC. The rearrangement links TRBV27 to TRBJ2-1; possible D gene TRBD2, 6 bases. The CDR3 is 14 amino acids. V lost 4 bases and J 4 bases, leaving 11 bases between the germline ends. CDR1 and CDR2 from the germline V gene are MNHEY and SMNVEV (reference sequence).